What follows are 27 T cell receptor beta chains derived from one specimen sequenced in a study of shared clonotypes between healthy human individuals. TCRdb keeps only in-frame clones here, not all; method: immunoSEQ multiplex PCR. The sample contains 2 million to 2.5 million clones, roughly 94% of which appear only once. Material for sequencing was naive CD4+ T cells sorted from blood. The subset denotes: CD45RA+ positively selected. The origin of the receptors is a young man in good health.

This rearrangement joins TRBV4-1 to TRBJ2-3, with 8 nucleotides matching TRBD2. The germline CDR1 and CDR2 sequences are MGHRA and YSYEKL. The trim removed 0 bases at V and 4 bases at J, leaving 6 bases unmatched. The CDR3 runs 16 residues. This CDR3 is CASSQDLGGASDTQYF. The CDR3 DNA reads as TGCGCCAGCAGCCAAGACCTCGGGGGGGCCTCAGATACGCAGTATTTT.

The chain joins TRBV11-1 to TRBJ2-2, with D uncertain. In germline, CDR1 is SGHAT, CDR2 FQDESV (reference sequence). Between the trimmed V and J ends, which lost 5 bases and 0 bases, there was a span of 10 bases. The CDR3 runs to 15 residues. CDR3 protein: CASSTRASNTGELFF. The CDR3 DNA reads TGTGCCAGCAGCACCCGGGCCTCGAACACCGGGGAGCTGTTTTTT.

The V gene is TRBV2, the J gene TRBJ2-7, with 7 bases identical to TRBD1. The V gene end was trimmed by 5 bases and the J gene end by 0 bases; junction bases not matched to a gene: 4. The CDR3 covers 14 residues. Germline V gene sequence: CDR1 SNHLY, CDR2 FYNNEI. This CDR3 reads CASSSWTGSYEQYF. CDR3 nucleotide sequence: TGTGCCAGCAGTTCCTGGACAGGCTCCTACGAGCAGTACTTC.

This rearrangement joins TRBV5-1 to TRBJ1-5, with unresolved D. Germline CDR1 SGHRS, CDR2 YFSETQ. With 5 bases removed from V and 0 bases from J, the gap between germline ends came to 12 bases. The CDR3 consists of 15 residues. This chain's CDR3 is CASRPDYLSNQPQHF. CDR3 nucleotides: TGCGCCAGCAGACCAGATTATCTTAGCAATCAGCCCCAGCATTTT.

Concerning this clone: In the same sample, other DNA sequences code for this CDR3. The rearrangement uses TRBV5-1 and TRBJ1-6, with TRBD1 matching 9 bases. Germline CDR1 is SGHRS and CDR2 is YFSETQ. Unmatched junction bases numbered 4, after V lost 4 bases and J lost 8 bases. There are 14 residues in the CDR3. The CDR3 nucleotides are TGCGCCAGCAGCCGCAGGACAGGGGATTCACCCCTCCACTTT. This translates into CASSRRTGDSPLHF.

As regards this clone: Different DNA sequences within this sample yield the same CDR3. This chain connects TRBV9 to TRBJ2-5; D is perhaps TRBD2 (6 bases). The germline gives CDR1 SGDLS, CDR2 YYNGEE. The length of the CDR3 is 14 residues. V lost 0 bases, J lost 1 base, and 7 bases lay in between. The CDR3 spells CASSVGTIQETQYF. DNA of the CDR3: TGTGCCAGCAGCGTAGGGACTATCCAAGAGACCCAGTACTTC.

This chain uses TRBV5-1 with TRBJ2-5, with 7 nucleotides matching TRBD2. Trimming at V came to 4 bases and at J to 5 bases, leaving 11 bases not matched to a gene. Germline V gene data show CDR1 as SGHRS and CDR2 as YFSETQ. This CDR3 spans 15 amino acids. Written as DNA, the CDR3 is TGCGCCAGCAGCGTATCCGCTAGCGGCCGGGAGACCCAGTACTTC. It specifies CASSVSASGRETQYF.

This chain joins TRBV27 and TRBJ2-7; 8 bases are shared with TRBD2. The junction had 7 bases not matched to a gene; V was cut back by 6 bases and J by 0 bases. CDR3 length: 15 residues. Germline CDR1 and CDR2: MNHEY and SMNVEV (reference sequence). The CDR3, as DNA: TGTGCCAGCAGGGGGTTACTAGCGGCCTCCTACGAGCAGTACTTC. Its protein product is CASRGLLAASYEQYF.

The rearrangement joins TRBV5-6 to TRBJ1-4, with D tentatively TRBD1 (5 bases). Germline CDR1 reads SGHDT; CDR2 reads YYEEEE. The CDR3 sequence is 14 residues long. V lost 3 bases and J 13 bases, leaving 19 bases between the germline ends. The CDR3 here is CASSWGSKGEGLFF. CDR3 nucleotides: TGTGCCAGCAGCTGGGGGAGCAAGGGAGAAGGACTGTTTTTT.

The rearrangement links TRBV7-9 to TRBJ2-2, with 9 positions matching TRBD1. Germline V gene sequence: CDR1 SEHNR, CDR2 FQNEAQ (reference sequence). The CDR3 has 14 amino acids. V was pared by 8 bases and J by 1 base, with 2 bases of the junction left unmatched. CDR3 sequence: CASRGQGNTGELFF. The CDR3 bases are TGTGCCAGCCGGGGACAGGGGAACACCGGGGAGCTGTTTTTT. The entire variable domain, with the rest obtained from reference TRBV7-9 and TRBJ2-2, is as follows: DTGVSQNPRHKITKRGQNVTFRCDPISEHNRLYWYRQTLGQGPEFLTYFQNEAQLEKSRLLSDRFSAERPKGSFSTLEIQRTEQGDSAMYLCASRGQGNTGELFFGEGSRLTVL.

This sequence joins TRBV7-9 and TRBJ1-4; 8 nucleotides line up with TRBD1. Germline-derived CDR1 and CDR2 are SEHNR and FQNEAQ (reference sequence). This CDR3 has 15 residues. The V and J ends lost 5 bases and 4 bases, in that order; junction bases with no gene match: 6. The CDR3 DNA is TGTGCCAGCAGCAAACAGACAGGGGTTAATGAAAAACTGTTTTTT. It encodes CASSKQTGVNEKLFF.

The chain joins TRBV9 to TRBJ2-5; the match to TRBD1 covers 9 bases. V lost 3 bases to trimming and J lost 5 bases; unmatched junction nucleotides: 11. CDR3 size: 16 residues. Looked up from germline, CDR1 is SGDLS and CDR2 is YYNGEE. In DNA form, the CDR3 reads TGTGCCAGCAGCGCTACAGGGGGCATGGGGCGGGAGACCCAGTACTTC. Residues: CASSATGGMGRETQYF.

This chain links TRBV19 with TRBJ2-1, with TRBD2 as a possible D gene (5 bases). CDR1 and CDR2 from the germline V gene are LNHDA and SQIVND (reference sequence). CDR3 length: 12 amino acids. Trimming cost V 6 bases and J 7 bases, with 10 bases left between them. The CDR3 nucleotides are TGTGCCAGTAGCCAGACGGGGAATGAGCAGTTCTTC. Translation gives CASSQTGNEQFF.

This CDR3 is CASSSRASGDNEQFF. In nucleotides, the CDR3 is TGTGCCAGCAGCTCCCGGGCTAGCGGGGACAATGAGCAGTTCTTC. The chain couples TRBV7-9 to TRBJ2-1, with TRBD2 identical over 9 bases. Germline V gives CDR1 SEHNR, CDR2 FQNEAQ (reference sequence). The CDR3 runs 15 residues. Unmatched junction bases numbered 6, after V lost 4 bases and J lost 5 bases.

The chain recombines TRBV15 with TRBJ1-4; 7 positions agree with TRBD1. The CDR3 runs to 14 residues. After removal of 5 bases from V and 5 bases from J, the junction contained 5 bases not matched to a gene. From germline, CDR1 is LNHNV and CDR2 YYDKDF (reference sequence). This CDR3 is CATSFLQGNEKLFF. In DNA, the CDR3 is TGTGCCACCAGCTTTCTACAGGGGAATGAAAAACTGTTTTTT.

This chain uses TRBV6-5 with TRBJ2-3; 8 bases align to TRBD2. The germline gives CDR1 MNHEY, CDR2 SVGAGI. V was clipped by 6 bases and J by 6 bases; unmatched bases: 8. The CDR3 length is 14 residues. Here the CDR3 reads CASRPGLAADTQYF. CDR3 coding DNA: TGTGCCAGCAGACCCGGACTAGCCGCGGATACGCAGTATTTT.

The CDR3 loop reads CASSAHVDRNYGYTF. DNA for the CDR3: TGTGCCAGCAGCGCACACGTGGACAGGAACTATGGCTACACCTTC. The chain uses TRBV9 and TRBJ1-2; TRBD1 aligns across 7 bases. V lost 3 bases to trimming and J lost 2 bases; unmatched junction nucleotides: 7. The CDR3 runs to 15 residues. CDR1 SGDLS and CDR2 YYNGEE come from the germline V gene. The full variable domain, in which reference TRBV9 and TRBJ1-2 provide the parts outside the CDR3, is DSGVTQTPKHLITATGQRVTLRCSPRSGDLSVYWYQQSLDQGLQFLIQYYNGEERAKGNILERFSAQQFPDLHSELNLSSLELGDSALYFCASSAHVDRNYGYTFGSGTRLTVV.

For this clone: Different DNA sequences within this sample yield the same CDR3. The chain recombines TRBV9 with TRBJ2-1, with 7 bases fitting TRBD1. The CDR3 has 15 residues. V shed 0 bases, J shed 4 bases, and the junction held 4 bases outside the gene matches. CDR1 and CDR2 (germline): SGDLS, YYNGEE. For the CDR3, the DNA is TGTGCCAGCAGCGTAGGGGACAGTATTTACAATGAGCAGTTCTTC. Its translation is CASSVGDSIYNEQFF.

The CDR3 DNA follows: TGTGCCAGTAGTATAGGCAGGATAGGGGACATTCAGTACTTC. The encoded protein is CASSIGRIGDIQYF. The gene calls are TRBV19 and TRBJ2-4; tentatively, D is TRBD1 (5 bases). The CDR3 runs to 14 residues. Per the germline V gene, CDR1 is LNHDA and CDR2 is SQIVND (reference sequence). Trimming removed 1 base at V and 8 bases at J, with 12 bases between.

Points on this clone: Other DNA sequences from this sample encode an identical CDR3 as well. V gene TRBV5-1 combines with J gene TRBJ2-2; D perhaps matches TRBD1 (6 bases). Looked up from germline, CDR1 is SGHRS and CDR2 is YFSETQ. V gave up 4 bases and J gave up 0 bases, with 10 bases separating them. The CDR3 consists of 15 residues. The DNA of the CDR3 is TGCGCCAGCAGCACAGGGACGGCGAACACCGGGGAGCTGTTTTTT. It translates to CASSTGTANTGELFF.

The CDR3, as DNA: TGTGCCAGCAGTGAATTTGGTGGATCCGGTGAAGCTTTCTTT. It specifies CASSEFGGSGEAFF. The J gene is TRBJ1-1, the V gene TRBV25-1; D ambiguous. This CDR3 has 14 amino acids. The V gene's germline CDR1 is MGHDK and CDR2 SYGVNS. V shed 1 base and J shed 7 bases, with 13 bases lying between them.

This chain links TRBV2 with TRBJ1-6, with D hard to call. Germline V CDR1 and CDR2: SNHLY, FYNNEI. The CDR3 spans 15 residues. The V gene lost 7 bases and the J gene lost 4 bases, with 14 bases spanning the gap. This CDR3 is CASILDREYNSPLHF. As DNA, the CDR3 is TGTGCCAGCATCCTAGACCGTGAATATAATTCACCCCTCCACTTT.

V usage is TRBV25-1 and J usage is TRBJ2-6; D gene uncertain. Trimming shortened V by 7 bases and J by 2 bases, and 6 bases separated the two germline ends. CDR1 and CDR2 (germline): MGHDK, SYGVNS. This CDR3 contains 13 residues. The CDR3 DNA is TGTGCCAGCACAGGTGCTGGGGCCAACGTCCTGACTTTC. This gives the protein CASTGAGANVLTF.

CDR3 protein: CATSNTGGRTEAFF. The CDR3 DNA follows: TGTGCCACCAGCAATACAGGGGGCCGCACTGAAGCTTTCTTT. This chain joins TRBV15 and TRBJ1-1; TRBD1 matches at 9 bases. The CDR3 loop spans 14 amino acids. Germline lookup yields CDR1 LNHNV and CDR2 YYDKDF (reference sequence). Trimming took 4 bases from V and 4 from J; bases not matched to a gene: 4.

The chain recombines TRBV5-1 with TRBJ2-1, with unresolved D. The CDR3 is 14 amino acids. From germline, CDR1 is SGHRS and CDR2 YFSETQ. V dropped 2 bases and J dropped 5 bases, with 11 bases sitting between them. The CDR3 loop reads CASSFATPNNEQFF. The CDR3 region has the DNA TGCGCCAGCAGCTTCGCGACACCTAACAATGAGCAGTTCTTC.

The chain carries TRBV4-1 and TRBJ2-3, with a tentative D call TRBD2 (6 bases). Trimming left V 0 bases short and J 6 bases short, with 13 bases between. This CDR3 has 15 residues. Germline V gives CDR1 MGHRA, CDR2 YSYEKL. CDR3 nucleotides: TGCGCCAGCAGCCAAGATGGGACTTACCCGGATACGCAGTATTTT. Translation gives CASSQDGTYPDTQYF.

The V call is TRBV4-3, the J call TRBJ1-2; D might be TRBD1 (6 bases). Germline loops: CDR1 LGHNA, CDR2 YSLEER. The CDR3 consists of 14 residues. Trimming took off 0 bases at V and 5 bases at J, with 10 bases between the two ends. The CDR3 DNA is TGCGCCAGCAGCCAAGATACAGGGACATATGGCTACACCTTC. It is translated as CASSQDTGTYGYTF.